Below are 7 T cell receptor beta chains sequenced from a single sample in a study of blood T cell repertoires in COVID-19. TCRdb keeps only in-frame clones here, not all; method: immunoSEQ multiplex PCR. The table records 180,000 or so clones, 76% of them present only once. What was sequenced was peripheral blood. The receptors shown here come from a woman aged 50 to 60 with active or convalescent COVID-19.

The chain couples TRBV25-1 to TRBJ1-2; maybe TRBD1 (6 bases). The V end was cut by 6 bases, the J end by 2 bases, with 13 bases between. CDR3 length: 14 residues. The germline V gene encodes CDR1 MGHDK and CDR2 SYGVNS. The CDR3 nucleotides are TGTGCCAGCAGGAGCCAGGGGACAAACTATGGCTACACCTTC. Translated, it gives CASRSQGTNYGYTF.

This clone came up once. The CDR3: CASSLGTGGITEAFF. In nucleotides, the CDR3 is TGTGCCAGCAGTCTAGGGACAGGGGGCATCACTGAAGCTTTCTTT. This sequence joins TRBV6-5 and TRBJ1-1; 12 bases are a match to TRBD1. Germline lookup yields CDR1 MNHEY and CDR2 SVGAGI. There are 15 residues in the CDR3. V was clipped by 5 bases and J by 4 bases; unmatched bases: 5.

In its sample, this clone was seen once. J is TRBJ1-5 and V is TRBV5-1, with D tentatively TRBD1 (5 bases). Per germline, CDR1 SGHRS and CDR2 YFSETQ. The CDR3 consists of 14 residues. Trimming cost V 0 bases and J 5 bases, with 9 bases left between them. The CDR3 nucleotides read TGCGCCAGCAGCTTGGATGGGGGGGATCAGCCCCAGCATTTT. Its protein is CASSLDGGDQPQHF. The variable domain in full, completed from reference TRBV5-1 and TRBJ1-5, reads KAGVTQTPRYLIKTRGQQVTLSCSPISGHRSVSWYQQTPGQGLQFLFEYFSETQRNKGNFPGRFSGRQFSNSRSEMNVSTLELGDSALYLCASSLDGGDQPQHFGDGTRLSIL.

The rearrangement links TRBV28 to TRBJ2-3, with TRBD2 matching 13 bases. This CDR3 has 17 amino acids. V shed 5 bases and J 6 bases; nucleotides not matched to a gene: 11. Germline V CDR1 and CDR2: MDHEN, SYDVKM. The CDR3, as DNA: TGTGCCAGCAGTCGAATCAGGACTAGCGGGAGTGAGGATACGCAGTATTTT. Translation gives CASSRIRTSGSEDTQYF.

This sequence joins TRBV5-1 and TRBJ1-4; 7 positions agree with TRBD1. Per the germline V gene, CDR1 is SGHRS and CDR2 is YFSETQ. V shed 4 bases, J shed 7 bases, and the junction held 4 bases outside the gene matches. There are 13 residues in the CDR3. CDR3 nucleotides: TGCGCCAGCAGCCTCGGGACAGTTGAAAAACTGTTTTTT. Translating it yields CASSLGTVEKLFF.

This chain connects TRBV6-4 to TRBJ1-2; 10 bases align to TRBD1. The CDR3 covers 17 residues. After removal of 0 bases from V and 6 bases from J, the junction contained 10 bases not matched to a gene. Germline CDR1 is MRHNA and CDR2 is SNTAGT. CDR3 in DNA: TGTGCCAGCAGTGACTCGCCTGGACAGGGGGATTGGAATGGCTACACCTTC. It yields the protein CASSDSPGQGDWNGYTF.

The V and J genes are TRBV19 and TRBJ2-2; D not certain. The CDR3 contains 13 residues. CDR1 is LNHDA and CDR2 is SQIVND in the germline V gene (reference sequence). Trimming took off 4 bases at V and 1 base at J, with 4 bases between the two ends. The CDR3: CASSRGNTGELFF. The CDR3 DNA is TGTGCCAGTAGTAGAGGGAACACCGGGGAGCTGTTTTTT.